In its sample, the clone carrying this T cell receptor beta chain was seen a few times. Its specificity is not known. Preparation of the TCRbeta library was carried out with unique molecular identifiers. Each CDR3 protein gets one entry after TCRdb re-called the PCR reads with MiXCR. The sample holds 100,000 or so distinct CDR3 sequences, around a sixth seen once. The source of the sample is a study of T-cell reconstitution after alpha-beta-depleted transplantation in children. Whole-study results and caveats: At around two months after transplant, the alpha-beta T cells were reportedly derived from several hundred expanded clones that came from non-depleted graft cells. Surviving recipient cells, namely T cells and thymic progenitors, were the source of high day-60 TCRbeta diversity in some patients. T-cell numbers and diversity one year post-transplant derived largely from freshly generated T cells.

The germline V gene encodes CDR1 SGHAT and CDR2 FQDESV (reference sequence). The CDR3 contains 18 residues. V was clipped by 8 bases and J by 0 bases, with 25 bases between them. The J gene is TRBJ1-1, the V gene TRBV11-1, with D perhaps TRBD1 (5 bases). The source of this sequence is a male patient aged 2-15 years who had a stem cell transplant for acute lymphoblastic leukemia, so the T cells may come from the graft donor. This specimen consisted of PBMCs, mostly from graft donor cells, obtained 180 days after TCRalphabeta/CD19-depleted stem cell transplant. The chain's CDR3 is CASGYGRGRDEVNTEAFF. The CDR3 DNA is TGTGCCAGCGGCTACGGCCGCGGCAGGGATGAGGTGAACACTGAAGCTTTCTTT.